Detailed here is one TCR beta chain. This record belongs to a study of OX40 agonist ivuxolimab in advanced cancers. Study-wide background: Ivuxolimab is a fully human IgG2 antibody that activates OX40 (CD134). Intravenous ivuxolimab was administered to patients every 2 weeks at 0.01 to 10 mg/kg. In three patients, partial responses were observed, one with hepatocellular carcinoma and two with cutaneous melanoma. Hepatocellular carcinoma, melanoma, renal cell or head and neck cancer occurred in dose-escalation patients.

Germline V gene sequence: CDR1 LNHNV, CDR2 YYDKDF (reference sequence). There are 14 residues in the CDR3. The V end was cut by 0 bases, the J end by 4 bases, with 9 bases between. Sequenced by immunoSEQ multiplex PCR; TCRdb stores in-frame clones only, minus some. The sample holds almost 70,000 clones, 86% seen once. The sequencing used CD4+ or CD8+ T cells sorted from blood, collected in a trial of the OX40 agonist ivuxolimab. The genes are TRBV15 and TRBJ1-1; no firm D call. The sequence came from an adult with an advanced solid tumor such as melanoma, head and neck, liver or kidney cancer. CDR3 residues: CATSRDRDATEAFF. Written as DNA, the CDR3 is TGTGCCACCAGCAGAGATCGGGATGCCACTGAAGCTTTCTTT. Drawing the rest from reference TRBV15 and TRBJ1-1, the complete variable domain is DAMVIQNPRYQVTQFGKPVTLSCSQTLNHNVMYWYQQKSSQAPKLLFHYYDKDFNNEADTPDNFQSRRPNTSFCFLDIRSPGLGDTAMYLCATSRDRDATEAFFGQGTRLTVV.